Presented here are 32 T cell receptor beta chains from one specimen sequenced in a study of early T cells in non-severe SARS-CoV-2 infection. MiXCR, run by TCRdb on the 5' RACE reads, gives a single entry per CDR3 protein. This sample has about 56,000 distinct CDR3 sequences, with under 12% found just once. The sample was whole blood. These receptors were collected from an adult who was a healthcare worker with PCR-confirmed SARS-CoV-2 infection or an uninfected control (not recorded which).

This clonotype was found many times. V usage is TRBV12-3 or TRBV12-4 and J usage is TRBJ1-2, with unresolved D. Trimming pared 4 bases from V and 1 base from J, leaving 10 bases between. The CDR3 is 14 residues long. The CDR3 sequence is CASSSSGFNYGYTF. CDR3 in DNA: TGTGCCAGCAGTTCCTCAGGTTTTAACTATGGCTACACCTTC.

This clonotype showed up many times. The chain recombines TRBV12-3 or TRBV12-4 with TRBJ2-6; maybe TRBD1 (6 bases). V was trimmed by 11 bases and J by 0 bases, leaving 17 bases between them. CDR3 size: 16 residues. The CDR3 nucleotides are TGTGCCGTGCACAGGGCTTATTTCTCTGGGGCCAACGTCCTGACTTTC. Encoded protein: CAVHRAYFSGANVLTF.

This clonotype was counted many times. The chain's CDR3 is CASTAETYEQYF. DNA of the CDR3: TGTGCCAGCACGGCGGAGACCTACGAGCAGTACTTC. V and J are TRBV6-2 or TRBV6-3 and TRBJ2-7; no firm D call. The germline CDR1 and CDR2 sequences are MNHEY and SVGEGT. Between the trimmed V and J ends, which lost 7 bases and 2 bases, there was a span of 9 bases. This CDR3 contains 12 residues.

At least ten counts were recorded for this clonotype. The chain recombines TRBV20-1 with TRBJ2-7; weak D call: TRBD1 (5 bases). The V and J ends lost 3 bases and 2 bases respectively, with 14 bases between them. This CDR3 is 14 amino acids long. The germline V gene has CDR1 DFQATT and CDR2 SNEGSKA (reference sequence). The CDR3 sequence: CSASGRKGTYEQYF. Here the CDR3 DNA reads TGCAGTGCTAGCGGCAGGAAGGGGACCTACGAGCAGTACTTC.

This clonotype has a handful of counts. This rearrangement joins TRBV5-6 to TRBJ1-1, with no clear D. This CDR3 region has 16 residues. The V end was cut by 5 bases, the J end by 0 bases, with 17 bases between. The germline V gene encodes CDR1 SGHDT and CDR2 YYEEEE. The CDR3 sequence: CASSQRPLILNTEAFF. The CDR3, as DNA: TGTGCCAGCAGTCAACGGCCCCTGATCCTGAACACTGAAGCTTTCTTT. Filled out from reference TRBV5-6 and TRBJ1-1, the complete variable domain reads DAGVTQSPTHLIKTRGQQVTLRCSPKSGHDTVSWYQQALGQGPQFIFQYYEEEERQRGNFPDRFSGHQFPNYSSELNVNALLLGDSALYLCASSQRPLILNTEAFFGQGTRLTVV.

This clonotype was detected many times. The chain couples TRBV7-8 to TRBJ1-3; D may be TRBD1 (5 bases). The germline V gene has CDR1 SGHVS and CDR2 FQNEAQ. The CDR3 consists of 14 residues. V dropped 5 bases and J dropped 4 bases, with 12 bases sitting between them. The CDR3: CASSNRGSGNTIYF. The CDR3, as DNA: TGTGCCAGCAGCAATCGGGGGTCGGGAAACACCATATATTTT.

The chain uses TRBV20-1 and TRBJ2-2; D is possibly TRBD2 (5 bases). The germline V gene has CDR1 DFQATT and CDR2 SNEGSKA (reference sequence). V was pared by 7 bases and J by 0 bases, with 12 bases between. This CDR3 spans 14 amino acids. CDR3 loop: CSVASMSNTGELFF. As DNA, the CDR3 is TGCAGTGTCGCTAGCATGTCGAACACCGGGGAGCTGTTTTTT.

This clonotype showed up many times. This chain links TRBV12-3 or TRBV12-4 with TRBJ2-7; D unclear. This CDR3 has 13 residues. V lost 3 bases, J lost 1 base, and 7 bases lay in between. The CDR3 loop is CASSLVGSYEQYF. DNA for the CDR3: TGTGCCAGCAGTTTGGTGGGGTCCTACGAGCAGTACTTC.

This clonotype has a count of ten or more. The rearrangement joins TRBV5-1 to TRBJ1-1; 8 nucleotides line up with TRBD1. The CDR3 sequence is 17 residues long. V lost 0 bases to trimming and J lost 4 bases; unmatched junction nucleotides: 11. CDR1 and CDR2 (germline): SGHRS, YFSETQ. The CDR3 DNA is TGCGCCAGCAGCTTGGTTCAGGGCGGACAGGGAGGCACTGAAGCTTTCTTT. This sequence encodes CASSLVQGGQGGTEAFF.

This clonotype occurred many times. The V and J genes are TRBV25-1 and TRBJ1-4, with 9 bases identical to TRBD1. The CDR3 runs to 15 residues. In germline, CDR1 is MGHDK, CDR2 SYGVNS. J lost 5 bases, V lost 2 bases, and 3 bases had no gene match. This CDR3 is CASSERGTGNEKLFF. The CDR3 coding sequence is TGTGCCAGCAGTGAACGGGGGACAGGGAATGAAAAACTGTTTTTT.

The chain's CDR3 is CASSRQGITEAFF. CDR3 in DNA: TGTGCCAGCAGCCGACAGGGGATCACTGAAGCTTTCTTT. V gene TRBV11-3 combines with J gene TRBJ1-1; 8 bases align to TRBD1. The CDR3 is 13 residues long. Germline-derived CDR1 and CDR2 are SGHNT and YENEEA. Trimming removed 5 bases from V and 4 bases from J; junction bases left unmatched: 3.

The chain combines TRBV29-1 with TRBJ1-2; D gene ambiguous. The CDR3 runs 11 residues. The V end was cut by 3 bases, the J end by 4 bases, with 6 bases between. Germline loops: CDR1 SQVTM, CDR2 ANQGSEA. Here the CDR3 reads CSVEEGYGYTF. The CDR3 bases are TGCAGCGTTGAGGAAGGCTATGGCTACACCTTC.

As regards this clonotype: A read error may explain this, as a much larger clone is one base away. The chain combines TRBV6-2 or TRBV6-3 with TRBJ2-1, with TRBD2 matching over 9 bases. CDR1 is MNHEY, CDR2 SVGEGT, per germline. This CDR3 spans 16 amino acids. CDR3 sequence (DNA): TGTGCCAGCAGTTACCAAGATAGCGGGAGAGCCAATGGGCAGTTCTTC. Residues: CASSYQDSGRANGQFF.

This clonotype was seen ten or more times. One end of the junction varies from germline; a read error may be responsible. In DNA, the CDR3 is TGTGCTAGCAGCTTGAATCGAGGGGCAGATACGCAGTATTTT. It translates to CASSLNRGADTQYF. The chain is built from TRBV7-7 and TRBJ2-3; D is possibly TRBD1 or TRBD2 (5 bases each). The CDR3 is 14 residues long. Germline-derived CDR1 and CDR2 are SSHAT and FNYEAQ (reference sequence).

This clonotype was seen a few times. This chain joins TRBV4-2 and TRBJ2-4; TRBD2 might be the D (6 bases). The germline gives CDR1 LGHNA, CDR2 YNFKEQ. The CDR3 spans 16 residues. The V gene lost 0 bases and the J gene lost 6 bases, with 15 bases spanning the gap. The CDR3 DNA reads TGTGCCAGCAGCCAAGATTGGAGGGGCGCGTCAAACATTCAGTACTTC. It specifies CASSQDWRGASNIQYF.

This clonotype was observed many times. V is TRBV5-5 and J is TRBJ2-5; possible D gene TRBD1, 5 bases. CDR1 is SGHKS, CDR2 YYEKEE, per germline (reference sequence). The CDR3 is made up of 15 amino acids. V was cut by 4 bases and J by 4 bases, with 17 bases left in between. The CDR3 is CASSLLTTETETQYF. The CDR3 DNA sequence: TGTGCCAGCAGCCTCCTTACGACAGAGACAGAGACCCAGTACTTC.

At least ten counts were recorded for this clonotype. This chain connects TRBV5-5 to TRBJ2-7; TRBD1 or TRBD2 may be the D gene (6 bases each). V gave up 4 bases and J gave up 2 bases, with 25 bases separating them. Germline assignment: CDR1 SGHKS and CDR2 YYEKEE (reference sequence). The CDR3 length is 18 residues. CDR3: CASSLRTAIGTRAYEQYF. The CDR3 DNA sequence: TGTGCCAGCAGCCTACGGACAGCGATTGGGACTCGGGCCTACGAGCAGTACTTC.

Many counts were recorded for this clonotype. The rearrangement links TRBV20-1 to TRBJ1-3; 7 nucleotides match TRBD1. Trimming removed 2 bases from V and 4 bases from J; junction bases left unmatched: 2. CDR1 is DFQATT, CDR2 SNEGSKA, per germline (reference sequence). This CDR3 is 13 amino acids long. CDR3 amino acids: CSARQGGGNTIYF. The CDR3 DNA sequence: TGCAGTGCTAGACAGGGGGGAGGAAACACCATATATTTT.

The CDR3 here is CSARDLGGAEAFF. DNA for the CDR3: TGCAGTGCTAGAGATCTGGGCGGAGCTGAAGCTTTCTTT. V and J are TRBV20-1 and TRBJ1-1, with D unresolved. This CDR3 contains 13 residues. CDR1 and CDR2 (germline): DFQATT, SNEGSKA (reference sequence). V was shortened by 0 bases and J by 6 bases, with 11 bases between the two germline ends.

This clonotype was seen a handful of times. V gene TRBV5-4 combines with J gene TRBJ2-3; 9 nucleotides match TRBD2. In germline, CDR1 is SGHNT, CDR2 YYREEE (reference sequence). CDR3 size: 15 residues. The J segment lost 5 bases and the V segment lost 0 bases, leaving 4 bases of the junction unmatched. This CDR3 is CASSLVAGVGDTQYF. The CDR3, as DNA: TGTGCCAGCAGCTTGGTAGCGGGGGTAGGAGATACGCAGTATTTT.

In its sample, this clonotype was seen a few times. The CDR3 loop reads CASSPMAGKETQYF. The CDR3 nucleotides are TGTGCCAGCAGCCCGATGGCGGGAAAAGAGACCCAGTACTTC. The rearrangement links TRBV7-3 to TRBJ2-5; maybe TRBD2 (6 bases). The CDR3 runs 14 residues. V gave up 5 bases and J gave up 3 bases, with 13 bases separating them. Germline V gene lookup returns CDR1 SGHTA and CDR2 FQGTGA.

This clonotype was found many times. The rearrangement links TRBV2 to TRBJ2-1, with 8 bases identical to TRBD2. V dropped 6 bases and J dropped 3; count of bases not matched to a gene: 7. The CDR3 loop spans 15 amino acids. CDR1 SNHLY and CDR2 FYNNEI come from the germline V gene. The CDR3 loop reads CASSAREGGYNEQFF. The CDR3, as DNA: TGTGCCAGCAGCGCACGGGAGGGCGGCTACAATGAGCAGTTCTTC.

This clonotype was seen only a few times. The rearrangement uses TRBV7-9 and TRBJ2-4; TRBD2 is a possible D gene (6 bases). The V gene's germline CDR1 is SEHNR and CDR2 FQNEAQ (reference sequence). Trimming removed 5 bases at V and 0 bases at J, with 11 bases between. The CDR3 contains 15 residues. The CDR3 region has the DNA TGTGCCAGCAGCATACCGGGACTAGCCAAAAACATTCAGTACTTC. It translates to CASSIPGLAKNIQYF.

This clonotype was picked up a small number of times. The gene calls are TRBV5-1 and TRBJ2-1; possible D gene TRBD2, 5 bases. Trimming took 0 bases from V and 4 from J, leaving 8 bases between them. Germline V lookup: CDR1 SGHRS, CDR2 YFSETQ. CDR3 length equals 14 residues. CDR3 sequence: CASSLDRGYNEQFF. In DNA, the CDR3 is TGCGCCAGCAGCTTGGATCGCGGGTACAATGAGCAGTTCTTC.

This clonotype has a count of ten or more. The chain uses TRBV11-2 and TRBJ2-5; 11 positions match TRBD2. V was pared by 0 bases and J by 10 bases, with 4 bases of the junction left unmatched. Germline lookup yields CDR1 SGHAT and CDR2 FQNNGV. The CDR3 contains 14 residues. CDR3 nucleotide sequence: TGTGCCAGCAGCTTAGAACTAGCGGGAGTAGGCCAGTACTTC. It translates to CASSLELAGVGQYF.

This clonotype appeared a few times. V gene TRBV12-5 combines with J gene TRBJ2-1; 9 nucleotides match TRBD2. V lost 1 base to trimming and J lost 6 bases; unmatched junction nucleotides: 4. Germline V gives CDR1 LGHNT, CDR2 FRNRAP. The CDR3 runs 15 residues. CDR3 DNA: TGTGCTAGTGGTTTGGGACTAGCGGTGCCCAATGAGCAGTTCTTC. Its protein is CASGLGLAVPNEQFF.

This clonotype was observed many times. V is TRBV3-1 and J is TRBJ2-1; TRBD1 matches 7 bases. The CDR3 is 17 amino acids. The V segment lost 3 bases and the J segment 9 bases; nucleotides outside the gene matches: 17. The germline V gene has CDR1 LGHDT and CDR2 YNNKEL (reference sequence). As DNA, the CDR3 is TGTGCCAGCAGCCATCCTAAGGGGGCATTTTCGCGCCGTGAGCAGTTCTTC. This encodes CASSHPKGAFSRREQFF.

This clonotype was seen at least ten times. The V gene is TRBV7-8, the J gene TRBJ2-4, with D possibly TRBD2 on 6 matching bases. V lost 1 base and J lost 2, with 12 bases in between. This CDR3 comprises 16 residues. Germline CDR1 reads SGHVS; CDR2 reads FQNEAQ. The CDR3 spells CASSLVWDSTKNIQYF. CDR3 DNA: TGTGCCAGCAGCTTAGTCTGGGACTCGACCAAAAACATTCAGTACTTC. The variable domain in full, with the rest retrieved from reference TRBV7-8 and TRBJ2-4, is GAGVSQSPRYKVAKRGQDVALRCDPISGHVSLFWYQQALGQGPEFLTYFQNEAQLDKSGLPSDRFFAERPEGSVSTLKIQRTQQEDSAVYLCASSLVWDSTKNIQYFGAGTRLSVL.

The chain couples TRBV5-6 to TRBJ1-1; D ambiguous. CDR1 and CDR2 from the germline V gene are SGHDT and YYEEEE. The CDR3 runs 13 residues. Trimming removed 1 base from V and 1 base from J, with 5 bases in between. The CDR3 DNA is TGTGCCAGCAGCTTGTTACAGAACACTGAAGCTTTCTTT. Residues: CASSLLQNTEAFF.

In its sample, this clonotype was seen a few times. The CDR3 DNA follows: TGCAGTGCTGTCGGACTAGCGGGAGTATATCTTGGGTCTAGAAACTACGAGCAGTACTTC. It translates to CSAVGLAGVYLGSRNYEQYF. The V call is TRBV20-1, the J call TRBJ2-7; 13 bases agree with TRBD2. This CDR3 region has 20 residues. The V gene's germline CDR1 is DFQATT and CDR2 SNEGSKA (reference sequence). V dropped 5 bases and J dropped 3; count of bases not matched to a gene: 22.

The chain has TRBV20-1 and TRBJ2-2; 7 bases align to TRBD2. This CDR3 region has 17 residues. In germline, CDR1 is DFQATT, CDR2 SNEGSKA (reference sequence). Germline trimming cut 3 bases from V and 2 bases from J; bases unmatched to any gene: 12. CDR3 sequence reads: CSARPWGSGSNTGELFF. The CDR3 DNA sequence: TGCAGTGCTAGGCCCTGGGGTAGCGGGTCAAACACCGGGGAGCTGTTTTTT.

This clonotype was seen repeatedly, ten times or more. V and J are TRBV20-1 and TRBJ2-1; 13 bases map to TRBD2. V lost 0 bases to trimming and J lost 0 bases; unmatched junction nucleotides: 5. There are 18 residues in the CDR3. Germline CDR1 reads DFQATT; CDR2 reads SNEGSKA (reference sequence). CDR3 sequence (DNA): TGCAGTGCTAGAGATCCCTGGACTAGCGGGAGCTCCTACAATGAGCAGTTCTTC. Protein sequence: CSARDPWTSGSSYNEQFF.